This T cell receptor beta chain was sequenced in a study of Graves' ophthalmopathy and Graves' hyperthyroidism. Study background: The study drew peripheral blood at initial diagnosis, before any treatment. Notes on the study in general: Stable hyperthyroidism and ophthalmopathy were told apart by a 13-signature model, which achieved roughly 90% sensitivity and almost 82% specificity.

V lost 6 bases to trimming and J lost 9 bases; unmatched junction nucleotides: 0. The CDR3 loop spans 10 amino acids. Germline CDR1 SNHLY, CDR2 FYNNEI. This clonotype was observed many times. Its antigen is unidentified. Moderately to severely active ophthalmopathy under 3 months, CAS at least 3, NOSPECS at least 4. The study amplified TCR beta CDR3 regions using RNA transcripts. Amplification began with first-round RT-PCR using HTBI primers, then second-round multiplex PCR was performed. TCRdb analysed the multiplex PCR reads with MiXCR anew, one entry per CDR3 protein. The data show roughly 500,000 distinct CDR3 sequences, approximately 14% seen once.

The sample consisted of blood. This sequence was found in a woman in her 30s with Graves' ophthalmopathy. The rearrangement links TRBV2 to TRBJ2-5; TRBD1 matches 8 bases. The CDR3 DNA follows: TGTGCCAGCAGACAGGGGGCCCAGTACTTC. It is translated as CASRQGAQYF.